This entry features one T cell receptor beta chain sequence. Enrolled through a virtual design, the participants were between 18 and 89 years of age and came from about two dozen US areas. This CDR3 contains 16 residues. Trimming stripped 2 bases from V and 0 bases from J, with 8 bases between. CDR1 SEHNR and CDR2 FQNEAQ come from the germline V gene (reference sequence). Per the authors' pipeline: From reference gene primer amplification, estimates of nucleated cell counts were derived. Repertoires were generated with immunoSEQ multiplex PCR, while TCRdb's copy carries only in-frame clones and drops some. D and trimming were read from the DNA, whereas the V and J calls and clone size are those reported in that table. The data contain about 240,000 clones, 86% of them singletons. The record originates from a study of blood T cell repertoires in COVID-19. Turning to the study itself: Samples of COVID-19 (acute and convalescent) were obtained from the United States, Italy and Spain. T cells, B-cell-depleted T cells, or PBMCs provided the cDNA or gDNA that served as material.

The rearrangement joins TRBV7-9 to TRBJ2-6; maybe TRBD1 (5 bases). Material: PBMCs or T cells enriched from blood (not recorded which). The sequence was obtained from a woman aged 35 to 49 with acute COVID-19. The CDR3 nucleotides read TGTGCCAGCAGCTTACCCCAGGGCTCTGGGGCCAACGTCCTGACTTTC. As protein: CASSLPQGSGANVLTF.